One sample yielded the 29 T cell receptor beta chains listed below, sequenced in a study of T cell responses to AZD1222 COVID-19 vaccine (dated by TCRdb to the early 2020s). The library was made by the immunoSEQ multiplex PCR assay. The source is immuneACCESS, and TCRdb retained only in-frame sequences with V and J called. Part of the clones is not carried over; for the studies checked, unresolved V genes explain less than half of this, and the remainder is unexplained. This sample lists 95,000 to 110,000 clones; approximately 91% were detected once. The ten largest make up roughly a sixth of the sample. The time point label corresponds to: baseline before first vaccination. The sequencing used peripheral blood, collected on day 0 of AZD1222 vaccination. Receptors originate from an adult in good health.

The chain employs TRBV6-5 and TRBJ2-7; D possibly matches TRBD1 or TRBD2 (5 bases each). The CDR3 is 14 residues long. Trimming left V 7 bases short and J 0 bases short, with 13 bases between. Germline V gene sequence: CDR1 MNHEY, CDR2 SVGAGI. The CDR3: CASNRDGSSYEQYF. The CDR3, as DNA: TGTGCCAGCAACCGGGACGGAAGCTCCTACGAGCAGTACTTC.

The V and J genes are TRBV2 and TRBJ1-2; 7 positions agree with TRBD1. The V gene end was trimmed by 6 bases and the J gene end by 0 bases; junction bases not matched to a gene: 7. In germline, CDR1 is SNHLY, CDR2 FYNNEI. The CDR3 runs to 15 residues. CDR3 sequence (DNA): TGTGCCAGCAGCGATCTCGGGACAGCTAACTATGGCTACACCTTC. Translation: CASSDLGTANYGYTF.

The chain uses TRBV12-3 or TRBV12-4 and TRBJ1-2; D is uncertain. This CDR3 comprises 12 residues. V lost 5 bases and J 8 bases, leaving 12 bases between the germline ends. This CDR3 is CASSPRPYGYTF. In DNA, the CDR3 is TGTGCCAGCAGTCCCCGGCCTTACGGCTACACCTTC.

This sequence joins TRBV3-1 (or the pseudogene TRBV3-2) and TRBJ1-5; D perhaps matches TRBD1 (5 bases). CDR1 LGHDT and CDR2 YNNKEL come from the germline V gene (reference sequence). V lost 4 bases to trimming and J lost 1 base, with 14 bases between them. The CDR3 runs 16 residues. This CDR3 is CASSLGALGSNQPQHF. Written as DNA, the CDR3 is TGTGCCAGCAGCCTTGGGGCCTTGGGGAGCAATCAGCCCCAGCATTTT.

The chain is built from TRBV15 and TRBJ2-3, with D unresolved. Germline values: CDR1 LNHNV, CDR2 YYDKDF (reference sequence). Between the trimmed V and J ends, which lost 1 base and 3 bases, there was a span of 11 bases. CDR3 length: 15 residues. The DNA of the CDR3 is TGTGCCACCAGCAGAGGTGGCCGTGAAACAGATACGCAGTATTTT. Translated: CATSRGGRETDTQYF.

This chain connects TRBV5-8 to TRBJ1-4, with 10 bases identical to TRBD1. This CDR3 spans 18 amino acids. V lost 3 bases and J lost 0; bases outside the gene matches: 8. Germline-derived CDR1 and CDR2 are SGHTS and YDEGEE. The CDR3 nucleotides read TGTGCCAGCAGCTGGGGGACAGGGGCCTATGCAACTAATGAAAAACTGTTTTTT. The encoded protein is CASSWGTGAYATNEKLFF.

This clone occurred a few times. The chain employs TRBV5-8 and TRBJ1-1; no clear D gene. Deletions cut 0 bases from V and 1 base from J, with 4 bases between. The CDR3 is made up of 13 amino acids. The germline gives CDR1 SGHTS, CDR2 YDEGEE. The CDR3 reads CASSLDRNTEAFF. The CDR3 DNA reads TGTGCCAGCAGCTTGGACAGGAACACTGAAGCTTTCTTT. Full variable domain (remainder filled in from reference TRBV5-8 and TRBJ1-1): EAGVTQSPTHLIKTRGQQATLRCSPISGHTSVYWYQQALGLGLQFLLWYDEGEERNRGNFPPRFSGRQFPNYSSELNVNALELEDSALYLCASSLDRNTEAFFGQGTRLTVV.

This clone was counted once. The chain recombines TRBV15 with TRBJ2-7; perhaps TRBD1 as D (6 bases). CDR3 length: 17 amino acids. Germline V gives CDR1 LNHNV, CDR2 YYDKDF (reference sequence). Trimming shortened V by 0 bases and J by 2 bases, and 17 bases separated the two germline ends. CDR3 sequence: CATSRDSGRGFTYEQYF. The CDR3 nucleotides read TGTGCCACCAGCAGAGATTCCGGCAGGGGTTTTACCTACGAGCAGTACTTC.

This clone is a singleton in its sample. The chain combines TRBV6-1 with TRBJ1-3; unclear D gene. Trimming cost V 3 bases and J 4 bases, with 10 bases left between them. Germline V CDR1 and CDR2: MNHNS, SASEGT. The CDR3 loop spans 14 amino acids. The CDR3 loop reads CASSERAQGNTIYF. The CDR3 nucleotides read TGTGCCAGCAGTGAGAGAGCCCAAGGAAACACCATATATTTT.

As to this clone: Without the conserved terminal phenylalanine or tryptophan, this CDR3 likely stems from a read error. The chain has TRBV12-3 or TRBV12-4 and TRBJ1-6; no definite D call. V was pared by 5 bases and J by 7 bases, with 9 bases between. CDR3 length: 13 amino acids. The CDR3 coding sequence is TGTGCCAGCAGTATGGACGGAAATTCACCCCTCCACCTT. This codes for CASSMDGNSPLHL.

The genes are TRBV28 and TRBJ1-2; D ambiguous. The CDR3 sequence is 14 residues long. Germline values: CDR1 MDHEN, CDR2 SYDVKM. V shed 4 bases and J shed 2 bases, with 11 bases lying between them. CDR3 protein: CASSYPEGNYGYTF. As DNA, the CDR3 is TGTGCCAGCAGTTACCCGGAAGGCAACTATGGCTACACCTTC.

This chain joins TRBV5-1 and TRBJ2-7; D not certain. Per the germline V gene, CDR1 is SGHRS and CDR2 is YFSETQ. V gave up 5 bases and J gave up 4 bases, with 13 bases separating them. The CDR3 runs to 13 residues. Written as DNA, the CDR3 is TGCGCCAGCAGGGTACAGACACGTTACGAGCAGTACTTC. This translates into CASRVQTRYEQYF.

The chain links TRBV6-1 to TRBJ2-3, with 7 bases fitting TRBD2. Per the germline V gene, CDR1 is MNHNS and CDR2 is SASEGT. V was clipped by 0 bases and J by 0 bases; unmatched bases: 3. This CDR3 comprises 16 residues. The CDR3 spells CASSEAGTTSTDTQYF. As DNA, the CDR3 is TGTGCCAGCAGTGAAGCAGGGACTACCAGCACAGATACGCAGTATTTT.

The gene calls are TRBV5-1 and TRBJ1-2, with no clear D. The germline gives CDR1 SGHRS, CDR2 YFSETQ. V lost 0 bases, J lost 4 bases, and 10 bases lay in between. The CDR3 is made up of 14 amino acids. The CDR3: CASSLGLTGYGYTF. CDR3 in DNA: TGCGCCAGCAGCTTGGGGTTAACGGGCTATGGCTACACCTTC.

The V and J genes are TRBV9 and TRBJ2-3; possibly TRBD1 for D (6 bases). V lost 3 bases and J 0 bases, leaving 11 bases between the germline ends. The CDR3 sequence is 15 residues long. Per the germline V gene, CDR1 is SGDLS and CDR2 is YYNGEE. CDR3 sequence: CASSAQGYSTDTQYF. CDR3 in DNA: TGTGCCAGCAGCGCGCAGGGGTATAGCACAGATACGCAGTATTTT.

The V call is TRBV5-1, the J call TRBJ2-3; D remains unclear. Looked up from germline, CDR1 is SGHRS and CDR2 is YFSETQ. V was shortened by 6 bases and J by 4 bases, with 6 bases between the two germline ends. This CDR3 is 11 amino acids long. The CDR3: CASTMADTQYF. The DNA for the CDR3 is TGCGCCAGCACCATGGCAGATACGCAGTATTTT. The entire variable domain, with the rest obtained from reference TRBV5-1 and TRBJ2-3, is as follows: KAGVTQTPRYLIKTRGQQVTLSCSPISGHRSVSWYQQTPGQGLQFLFEYFSETQRNKGNFPGRFSGRQFSNSRSEMNVSTLELGDSALYLCASTMADTQYFGPGTRLTVL.

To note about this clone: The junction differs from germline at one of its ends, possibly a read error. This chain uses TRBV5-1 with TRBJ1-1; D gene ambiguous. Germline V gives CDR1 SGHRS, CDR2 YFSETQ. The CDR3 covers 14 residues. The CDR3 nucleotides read TGCGCTAGCAGCGCCTCAAGAAACAGCGCTGAAGCTTTCTTT. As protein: CASSASRNSAEAFF.

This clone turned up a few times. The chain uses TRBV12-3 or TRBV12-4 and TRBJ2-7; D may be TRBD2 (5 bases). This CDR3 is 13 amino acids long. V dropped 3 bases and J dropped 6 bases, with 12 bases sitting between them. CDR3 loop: CASSLGVRAEQYF. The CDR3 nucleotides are TGTGCCAGCAGTTTGGGCGTGAGGGCCGAGCAGTACTTC.

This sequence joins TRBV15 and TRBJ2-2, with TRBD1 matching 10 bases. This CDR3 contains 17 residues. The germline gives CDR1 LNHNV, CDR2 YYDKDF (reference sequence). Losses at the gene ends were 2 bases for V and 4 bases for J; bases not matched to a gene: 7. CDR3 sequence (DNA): TGTGCCACCAGCAGATGGCAAGGGACAGGGGTCACCGGGGAGCTGTTTTTT. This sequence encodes CATSRWQGTGVTGELFF.

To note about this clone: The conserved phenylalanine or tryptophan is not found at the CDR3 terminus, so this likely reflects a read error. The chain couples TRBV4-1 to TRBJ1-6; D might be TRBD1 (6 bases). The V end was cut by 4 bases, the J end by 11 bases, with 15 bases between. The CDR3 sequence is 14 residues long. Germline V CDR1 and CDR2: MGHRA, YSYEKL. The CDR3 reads CASSPSEGVAPLHL. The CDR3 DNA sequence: TGCGCCAGCAGCCCCTCTGAGGGGGTGGCACCCCTCCACCTT.

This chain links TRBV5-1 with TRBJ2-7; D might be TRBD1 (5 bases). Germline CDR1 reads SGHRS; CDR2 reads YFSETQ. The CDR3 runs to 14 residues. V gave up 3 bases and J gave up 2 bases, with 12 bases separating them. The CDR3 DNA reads TGCGCCAGCAGCTACGGACACGATACCTACGAGCAGTACTTC. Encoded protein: CASSYGHDTYEQYF.

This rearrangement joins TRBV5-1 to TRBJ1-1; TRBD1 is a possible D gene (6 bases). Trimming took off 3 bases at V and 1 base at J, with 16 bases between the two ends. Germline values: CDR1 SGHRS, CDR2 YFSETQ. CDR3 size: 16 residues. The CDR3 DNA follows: TGCGCCAGCAGCTCGCTGCAGGGGTTGAAGAACACTGAAGCTTTCTTT. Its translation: CASSSLQGLKNTEAFF.

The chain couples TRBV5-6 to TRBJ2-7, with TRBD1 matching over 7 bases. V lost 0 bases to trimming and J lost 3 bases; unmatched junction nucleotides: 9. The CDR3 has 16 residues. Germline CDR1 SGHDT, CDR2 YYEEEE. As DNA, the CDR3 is TGTGCCAGCAGCTTGGGGACAGGCCTCAAACTCTACGAGCAGTACTTC. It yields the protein CASSLGTGLKLYEQYF.

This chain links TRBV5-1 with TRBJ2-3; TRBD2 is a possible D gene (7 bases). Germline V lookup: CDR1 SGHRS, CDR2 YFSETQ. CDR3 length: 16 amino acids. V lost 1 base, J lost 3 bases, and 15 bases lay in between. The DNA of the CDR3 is TGCGCCAGCAGCTTGAGTGGGGGGGCCATGACAGATACGCAGTATTTT. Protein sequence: CASSLSGGAMTDTQYF.

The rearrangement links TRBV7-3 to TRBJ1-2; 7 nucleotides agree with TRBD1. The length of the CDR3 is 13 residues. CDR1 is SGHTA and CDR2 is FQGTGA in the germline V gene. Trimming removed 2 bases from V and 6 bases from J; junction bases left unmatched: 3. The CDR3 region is CASSLLGGDGYTF. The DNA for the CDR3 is TGTGCCAGCAGCTTATTAGGGGGCGATGGCTACACCTTC.

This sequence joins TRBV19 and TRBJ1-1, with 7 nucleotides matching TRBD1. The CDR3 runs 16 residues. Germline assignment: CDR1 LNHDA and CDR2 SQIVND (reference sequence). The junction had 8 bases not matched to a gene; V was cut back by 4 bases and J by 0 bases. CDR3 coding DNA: TGTGCCAGTAGTAGGGGACAGCTGTCCGTGAACACTGAAGCTTTCTTT. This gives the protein CASSRGQLSVNTEAFF.

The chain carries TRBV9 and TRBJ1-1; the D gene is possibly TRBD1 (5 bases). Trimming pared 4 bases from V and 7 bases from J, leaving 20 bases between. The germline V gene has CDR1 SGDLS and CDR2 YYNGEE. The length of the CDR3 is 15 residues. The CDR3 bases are TGTGCCAGCAGCCCCTCCGTGTCAGGGTTCGTTGAAGCTTTCTTT. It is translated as CASSPSVSGFVEAFF.

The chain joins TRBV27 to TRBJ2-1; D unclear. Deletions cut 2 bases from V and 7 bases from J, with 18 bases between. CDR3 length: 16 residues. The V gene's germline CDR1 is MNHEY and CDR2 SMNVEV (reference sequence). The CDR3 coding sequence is TGTGCCAGCAGTTTAGTCGGCTTAATACTTGGGAATGAGCAGTTCTTC. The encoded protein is CASSLVGLILGNEQFF.

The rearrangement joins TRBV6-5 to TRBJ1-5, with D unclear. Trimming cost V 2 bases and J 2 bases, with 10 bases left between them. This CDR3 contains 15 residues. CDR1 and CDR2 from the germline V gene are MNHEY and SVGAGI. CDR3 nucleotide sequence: TGTGCCAGCAGTTACGGAGGGCTGGGCAATCAGCCCCAGCATTTT. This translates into CASSYGGLGNQPQHF.